This T cell receptor (beta chain) came from a study of shared T cell receptors in the human thymus. Worth noting for this clone: The junction and the germline gene differ at one end; a read error may be behind it.

The CDR3 is 17 residues long. Germline values: CDR1 SQVTM, CDR2 ANQGSEA. Clones were read by immunoSEQ multiplex PCR, and TCRdb kept only the in-frame ones, dropping some. The table includes under 700,000 clones, around 82% detected once. These data also formed part of another study, on human thymus T cells. That report notes: Infants served as donors; they were healthy and Finnish and were having corrective surgery for congenital heart defects. The thymus tissue came from resections taken during corrective heart surgery. What related research reported was that thymic repertoires overlapped highly among unrelated individuals.

The chain uses TRBV29-1 and TRBJ2-2; no definite D call. The TCR originated in a boy younger than two with a congenital heart defect. The material sequenced was thymocytes. CDR3: CSVEGQALRPNPGELFF. The CDR3 bases are TGCAGCGTTGAAGGGCAGGCACTCCGTCCGAACCCCGGGGAGCTGTTTTTT.